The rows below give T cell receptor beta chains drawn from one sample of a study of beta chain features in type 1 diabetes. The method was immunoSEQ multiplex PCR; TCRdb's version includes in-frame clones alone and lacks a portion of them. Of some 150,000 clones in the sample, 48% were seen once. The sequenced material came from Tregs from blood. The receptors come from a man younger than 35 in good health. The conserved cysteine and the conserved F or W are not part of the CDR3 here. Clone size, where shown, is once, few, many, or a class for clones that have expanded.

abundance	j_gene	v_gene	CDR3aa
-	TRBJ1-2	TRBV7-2	ASSLFELNYGYT
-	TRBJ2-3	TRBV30	AWTSGSTDTQY
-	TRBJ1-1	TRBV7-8	ASSSVGAGTTEAF
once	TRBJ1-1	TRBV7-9	ASSRTLTGNTEAF
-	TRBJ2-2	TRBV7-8	ASSLLRDRGSWELF
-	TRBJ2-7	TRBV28	ASRDTAYEQY
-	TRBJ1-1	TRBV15	ATRSVGRIGDTEAF
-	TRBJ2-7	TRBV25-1	ASSDEERYEQY
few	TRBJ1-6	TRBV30	AWSVLAGLAYSPLH
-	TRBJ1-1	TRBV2	ASRPISGITEAF
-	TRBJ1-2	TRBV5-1	ASSTPDRGQDGYT
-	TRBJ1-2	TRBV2	ASSEPANDEGGQDSYGYT
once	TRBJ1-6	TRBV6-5	ASSEYRSGSPLH
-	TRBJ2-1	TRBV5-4	ASSHFVFREQF
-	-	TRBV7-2	ASSPYMPPSYEQY
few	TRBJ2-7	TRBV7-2	ASSFIDRGEQY
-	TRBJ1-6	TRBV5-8	ASSLGQNSPLH
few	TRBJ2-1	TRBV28	ASLGGSYNEQF
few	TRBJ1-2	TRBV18	ASSPTGGATNYGYT
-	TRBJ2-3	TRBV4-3	ASSQDRSGGAPTDTQY
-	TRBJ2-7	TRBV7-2	ASSFGQGSYEQY
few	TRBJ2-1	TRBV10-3	AITQGAGGYNEQF